Given below is one TCR beta chain in context. The antigen is not known. The CDR3 is 15 residues long. V was trimmed by 5 bases and J by 3 bases, leaving 17 bases between them. CDR1 is SGHTA, CDR2 FQGNSA, per germline. These data belong to a study of cytotoxic CD8 clonotypes in ibrutinib-treated CLL. Whole-study findings and limits: Patients had baseline clonality above age-matched healthy donors, and this clonality moved with circulating CD8+ T-cell counts. Ibrutinib response saw clonality rise, and progression saw it return toward baseline.

Method: immunoSEQ multiplex PCR; TCRdb's copy keeps in-frame clones and lacks some. The sample lists roughly 45,000 clones; about 69% were seen once. This chain connects TRBV7-2 to TRBJ2-7; D possibly corresponds to TRBD1 (5 bases). The sequences come from PBMCs, collected after 24 months of ibrutinib treatment. This sequence originates from a human donor with chronic lymphocytic leukemia. The CDR3 DNA reads as TGTGCCAGCAGCCGACCAGGGTCAGTCCTCTACGAGCAGTACTTC. It specifies CASSRPGSVLYEQYF.